The sequence of this T cell receptor (beta chain) was determined in a study of cytomegalovirus exposure and HLA in healthy donors. Study details: Later, an analysis reported that the 130 or so validation repertoires had used the same platform as the approximately 680 first-cohort repertoires.

Method: immunoSEQ multiplex PCR; TCRdb's copy keeps in-frame clones and lacks some. The sample has tens of thousands of clones; around 94% are singletons. Germline V gives CDR1 SNHLY, CDR2 FYNNEI. This CDR3 spans 13 amino acids. J was trimmed by 7 bases and V by 6 bases; bases with no gene match: 2. The sequencing sample was made of PBMCs. The V and J genes are TRBV2 and TRBJ1-6; 8 bases are shared with TRBD1. The receptor was isolated from a woman aged 18-29 years in good health and CMV-seronegative. The CDR3 loop is CASRQGGNSPLHF. Written as DNA, the CDR3 is TGTGCCAGCAGACAGGGGGGGAATTCACCCCTCCACTTT.